What follows describes a single T cell receptor (beta chain). Its antigen is not known. Between the trimmed V and J ends, which lost 1 base and 1 base, there was a span of 6 bases. The CDR3 spans 14 residues. Germline V gives CDR1 SGDLS, CDR2 YYNGEE. Healthy donors of bone marrow made up the group. Amplification used 60 Vbeta primers and 13 Jbeta primers. The method was immunoSEQ multiplex PCR; TCRdb's version includes in-frame clones alone and lacks a portion of them. Of some 95,000 clones listed, 60% to 85% are singletons. The data were obtained in a study of cytomegalovirus exposure and HLA in healthy donors. Study observations and caveats: Several top significant clusters appeared, in a later analysis, to be linked to common viral pathogens. CMV serostatus was the sole immune exposure information available.

This TCR derives from a man aged 50-60 years in good health and CMV-seropositive. What was sequenced was PBMCs. This sequence joins TRBV9 and TRBJ1-5, with D hard to call. The CDR3 DNA follows: TGTGCCAGCAGCGTAACGGGGAGCAATCAGCCCCAGCATTTT. Protein product: CASSVTGSNQPQHF.